This TCR beta chain was sequenced during a study of early T cells in non-severe SARS-CoV-2 infection. Study details: The authors sequenced bulk RNA from unsorted whole blood, leaving chains unpaired.

The study, taken as a whole, reports: VDJdb matches were skewed toward anti-spike CD8 T cell responses.

This clonotype was seen many times. Its specificity is unknown. This CDR3 is 13 amino acids long. V lost 3 bases, J lost 6 bases, and 6 bases stayed unmatched. Germline V CDR1 and CDR2: SQVTM, ANQGSEA. The TCR library protocol was used to attach unique molecular identifiers. These identifiers were attached to individual cDNA molecules. TCRdb independently ran MiXCR on the 5' RACE reads; one entry per CDR3 protein. Among approximately 70,000 distinct CDR3 sequences listed, over 9.5% were seen once. The clonotype comes from an adult who was a healthcare worker with PCR-confirmed SARS-CoV-2 infection or an uninfected control (not recorded which). Here the sequenced sample was whole blood, taken at baseline. This chain uses TRBV29-1 with TRBJ2-3; TRBD2 matches 7 bases. The CDR3 sequence: CSVESSGADTQYF. CDR3 sequence (DNA): TGCAGCGTTGAGTCGAGCGGGGCGGATACGCAGTATTTT.